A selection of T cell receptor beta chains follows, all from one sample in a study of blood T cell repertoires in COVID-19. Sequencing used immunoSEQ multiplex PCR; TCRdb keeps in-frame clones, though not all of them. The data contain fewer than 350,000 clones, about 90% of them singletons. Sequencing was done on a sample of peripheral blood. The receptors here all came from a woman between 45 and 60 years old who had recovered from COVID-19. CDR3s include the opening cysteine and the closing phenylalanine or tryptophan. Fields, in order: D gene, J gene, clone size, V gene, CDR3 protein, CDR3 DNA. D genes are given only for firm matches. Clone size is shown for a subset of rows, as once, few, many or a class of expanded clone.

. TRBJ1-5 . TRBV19 CASSIAGGSQPQHF TGTGCCAGTAGTATAGCGGGGGGTTCGCAGCCCCAGCATTTT
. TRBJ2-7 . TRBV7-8 CASSSEEGGYEQYF TGTGCCAGCAGCAGCGAGGAGGGTGGGTACGAGCAGTACTTC
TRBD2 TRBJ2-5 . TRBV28 CASSLSGGSQETQYF TGTGCCAGCAGTCTCAGCGGGGGTTCACAAGAGACCCAGTACTTC
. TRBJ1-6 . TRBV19 CASSIRDKNSPLHF TGTGCCAGTAGTATCCGGGACAAAAATTCACCCCTCCACTTT
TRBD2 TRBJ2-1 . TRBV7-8 CASSSGRASRLFNEQFF TGTGCCAGCAGTTCAGGGAGGGCTAGCCGCCTTTTCAATGAGCAGTTCTTC
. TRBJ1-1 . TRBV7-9 CASSLGVAQTEAFF TGTGCCAGCAGCTTAGGGGTTGCACAGACTGAAGCTTTCTTT
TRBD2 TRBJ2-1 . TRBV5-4 CASSSGLAGSLFF TGTGCCAGCAGCTCGGGACTAGCGGGATCGCTGTTCTTC
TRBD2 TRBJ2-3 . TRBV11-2 CASSLEAGGPLSTDTQYF TGTGCCAGCAGCTTGGAAGCGGGGGGGCCTTTGAGCACAGATACGCAGTATTTT
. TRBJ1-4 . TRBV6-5 CASSIRQTNEKLFF TGTGCCAGCAGCATAAGACAGACTAATGAAAAACTGTTTTTT
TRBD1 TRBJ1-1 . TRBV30 CAWSAYDRDGAFF TGTGCCTGGAGTGCTTACGACAGGGATGGAGCTTTCTTT
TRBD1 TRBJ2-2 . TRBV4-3 CASSPRTGTAELFF TGCGCCAGCAGCCCACGGACAGGGACGGCGGAGCTGTTTTTT
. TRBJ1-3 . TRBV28 CASSFSYQGGNTIYF TGTGCCAGCAGTTTCTCCTACCAGGGAGGAAACACCATATATTTT
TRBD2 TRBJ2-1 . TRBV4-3 CARTPPGPRTSVAGEINEQFF TGCGCCAGAACGCCACCGGGACCCCGAACCAGTGTAGCGGGGGAAATCAATGAGCAGTTCTTC
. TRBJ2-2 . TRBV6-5 CASSYSTGTGELFF TGTGCCAGCAGTTACTCGACAGGCACCGGGGAGCTGTTTTTT
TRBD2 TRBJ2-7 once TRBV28 CASKYRGGLYEQYF TGTGCCAGCAAGTACCGGGGGGGGCTCTACGAGCAGTACTTC
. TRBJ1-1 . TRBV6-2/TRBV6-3 CASSYVGGGTEAFF TGTGCCAGCAGTTACGTTGGAGGCGGCACTGAAGCTTTCTTT